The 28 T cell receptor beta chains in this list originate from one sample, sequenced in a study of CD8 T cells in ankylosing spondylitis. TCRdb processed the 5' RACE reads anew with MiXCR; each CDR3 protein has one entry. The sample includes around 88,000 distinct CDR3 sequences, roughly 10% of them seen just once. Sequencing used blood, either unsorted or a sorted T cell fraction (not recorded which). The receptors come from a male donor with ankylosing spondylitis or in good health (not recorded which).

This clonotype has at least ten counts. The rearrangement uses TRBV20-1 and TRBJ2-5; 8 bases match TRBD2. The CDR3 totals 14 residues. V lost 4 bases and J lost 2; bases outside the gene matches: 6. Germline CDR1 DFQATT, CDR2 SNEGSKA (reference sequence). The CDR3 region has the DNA TGCAGTGCTACGGCGGGGGGCCATCAAGAGACCCAGTACTTC. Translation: CSATAGGHQETQYF.

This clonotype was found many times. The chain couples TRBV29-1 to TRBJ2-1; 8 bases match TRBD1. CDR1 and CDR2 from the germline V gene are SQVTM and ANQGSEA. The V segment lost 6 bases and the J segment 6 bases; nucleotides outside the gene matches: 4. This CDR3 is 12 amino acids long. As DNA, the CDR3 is TGCAGCGTAAGGGACAGGAGCAATGAGCAGTTCTTC. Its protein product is CSVRDRSNEQFF.

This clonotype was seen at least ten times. This CDR3 is CASQRGGGTGELFF. The CDR3 bases are TGTGCCAGCCAGCGGGGGGGCGGAACCGGGGAGCTGTTTTTT. This chain uses TRBV9 with TRBJ2-2; TRBD2 aligns across 10 bases. CDR3 length equals 14 residues. Germline CDR1 reads SGDLS; CDR2 reads YYNGEE. The V and J ends lost 7 bases and 5 bases, in that order; junction bases with no gene match: 5.

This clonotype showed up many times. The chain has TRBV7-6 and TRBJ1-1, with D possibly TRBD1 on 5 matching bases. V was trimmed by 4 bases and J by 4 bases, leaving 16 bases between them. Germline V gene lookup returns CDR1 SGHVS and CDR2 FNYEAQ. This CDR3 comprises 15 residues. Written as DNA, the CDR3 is TGTGCCAGCAGCTCCCTTGGGGGGGATATCACTGAAGCTTTCTTT. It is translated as CASSSLGGDITEAFF.

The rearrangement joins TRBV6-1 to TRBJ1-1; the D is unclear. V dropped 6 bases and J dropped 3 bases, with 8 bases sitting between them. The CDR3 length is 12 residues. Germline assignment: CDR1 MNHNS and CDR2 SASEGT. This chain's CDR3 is CASRDTYTEAFF. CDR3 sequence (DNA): TGTGCCAGCAGGGATACATACACTGAAGCTTTCTTT.

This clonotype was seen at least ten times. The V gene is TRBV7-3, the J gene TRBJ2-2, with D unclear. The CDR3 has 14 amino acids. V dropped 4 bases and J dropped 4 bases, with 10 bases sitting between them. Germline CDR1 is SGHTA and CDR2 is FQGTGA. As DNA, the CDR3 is TGTGCCAGCAGCTCCAACGATCGCACCGGGGAGCTGTTTTTT. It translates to CASSSNDRTGELFF.

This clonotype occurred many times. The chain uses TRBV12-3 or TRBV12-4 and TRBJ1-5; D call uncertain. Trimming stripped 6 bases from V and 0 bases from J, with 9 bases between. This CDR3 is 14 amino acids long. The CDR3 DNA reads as TGTGCCAGCAGCCTCTCAGCTAGCAATCAGCCCCAGCATTTT. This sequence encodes CASSLSASNQPQHF.

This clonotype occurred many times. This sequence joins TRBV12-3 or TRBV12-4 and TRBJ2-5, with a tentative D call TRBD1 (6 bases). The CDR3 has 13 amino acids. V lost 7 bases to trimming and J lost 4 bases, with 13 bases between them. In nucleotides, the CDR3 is TGTGCCAGCAAGAGGGGGAGATTAGAGACCCAGTACTTC. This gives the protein CASKRGRLETQYF.

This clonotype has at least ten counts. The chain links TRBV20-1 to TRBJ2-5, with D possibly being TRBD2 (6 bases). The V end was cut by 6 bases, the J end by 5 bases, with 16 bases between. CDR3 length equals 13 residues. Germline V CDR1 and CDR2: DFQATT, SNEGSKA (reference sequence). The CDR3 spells CSALLSGGETQYF. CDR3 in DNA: TGCAGTGCCCTCCTTAGCGGTGGGGAGACCCAGTACTTC.

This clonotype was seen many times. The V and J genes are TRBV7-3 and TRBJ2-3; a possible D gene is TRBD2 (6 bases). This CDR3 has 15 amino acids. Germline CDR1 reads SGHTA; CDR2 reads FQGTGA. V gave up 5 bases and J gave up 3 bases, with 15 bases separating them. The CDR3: CASSPQMGGTDTQYF. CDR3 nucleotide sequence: TGTGCCAGCAGCCCCCAAATGGGGGGTACAGATACGCAGTATTTT.

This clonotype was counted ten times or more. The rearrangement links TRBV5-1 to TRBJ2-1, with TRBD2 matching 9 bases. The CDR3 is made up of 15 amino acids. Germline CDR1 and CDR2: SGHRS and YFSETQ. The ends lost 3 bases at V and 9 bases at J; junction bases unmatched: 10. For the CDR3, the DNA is TGCGCCAGCAGCTGGGGACTAGCAAATATGGGTGAGCAGTTCTTC. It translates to CASSWGLANMGEQFF. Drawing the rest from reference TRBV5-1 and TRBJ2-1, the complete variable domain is KAGVTQTPRYLIKTRGQQVTLSCSPISGHRSVSWYQQTPGQGLQFLFEYFSETQRNKGNFPGRFSGRQFSNSRSEMNVSTLELGDSALYLCASSWGLANMGEQFFGPGTRLTVL.

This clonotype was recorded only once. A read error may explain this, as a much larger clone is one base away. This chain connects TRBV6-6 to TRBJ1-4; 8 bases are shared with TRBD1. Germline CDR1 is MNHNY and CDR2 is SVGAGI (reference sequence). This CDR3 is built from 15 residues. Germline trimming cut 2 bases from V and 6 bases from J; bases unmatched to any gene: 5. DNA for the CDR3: TGTGCCAGCAGTTACAGGGACAGGAGACATGAAAAACTGTTTTTT. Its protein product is CASSYRDRRHEKLFF.

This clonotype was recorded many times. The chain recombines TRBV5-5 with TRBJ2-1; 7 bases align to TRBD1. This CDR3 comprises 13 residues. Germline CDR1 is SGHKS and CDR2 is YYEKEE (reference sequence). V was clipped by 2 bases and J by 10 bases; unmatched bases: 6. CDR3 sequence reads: CASSLLTGNEQFF. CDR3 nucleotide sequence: TGTGCCAGCAGCTTATTGACAGGGAACGAGCAGTTCTTC.

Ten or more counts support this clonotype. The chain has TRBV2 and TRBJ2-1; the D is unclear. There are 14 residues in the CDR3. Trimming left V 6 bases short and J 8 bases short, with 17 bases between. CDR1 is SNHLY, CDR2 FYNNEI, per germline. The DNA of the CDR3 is TGTGCCAGCAGAGCAAACACGCTACCCCATGAGCAGTTCTTC. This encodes CASRANTLPHEQFF.

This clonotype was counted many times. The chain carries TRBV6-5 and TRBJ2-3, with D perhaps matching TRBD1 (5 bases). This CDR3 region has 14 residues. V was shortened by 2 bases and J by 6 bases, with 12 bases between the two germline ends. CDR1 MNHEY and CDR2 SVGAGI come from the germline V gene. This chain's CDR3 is CASSYGQGSDTQYF. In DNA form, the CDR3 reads TGTGCCAGCAGTTACGGTCAGGGCTCCGATACGCAGTATTTT.

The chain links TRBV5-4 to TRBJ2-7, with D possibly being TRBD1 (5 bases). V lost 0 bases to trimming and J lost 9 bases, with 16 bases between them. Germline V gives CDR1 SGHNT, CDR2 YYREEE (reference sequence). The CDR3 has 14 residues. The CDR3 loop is CASSLAPGAILQYF. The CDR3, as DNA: TGTGCCAGCAGCTTGGCCCCTGGGGCCATCCTGCAGTACTTC.

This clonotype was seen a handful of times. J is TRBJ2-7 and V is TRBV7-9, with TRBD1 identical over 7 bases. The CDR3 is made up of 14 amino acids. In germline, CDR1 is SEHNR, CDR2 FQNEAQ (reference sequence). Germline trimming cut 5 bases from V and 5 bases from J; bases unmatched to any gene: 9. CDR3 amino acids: CASSHRDSRDEQYF. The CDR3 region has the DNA TGTGCCAGCAGCCACCGGGACAGCCGCGACGAGCAGTACTTC.

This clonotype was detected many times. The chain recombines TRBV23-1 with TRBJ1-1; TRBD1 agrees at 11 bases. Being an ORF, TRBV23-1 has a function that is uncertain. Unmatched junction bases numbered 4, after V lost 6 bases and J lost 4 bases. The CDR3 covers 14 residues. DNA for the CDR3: TGCGCCAGCAGGGACAGGGGGCGGATCACTGAAGCTTTCTTT. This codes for CASRDRGRITEAFF.

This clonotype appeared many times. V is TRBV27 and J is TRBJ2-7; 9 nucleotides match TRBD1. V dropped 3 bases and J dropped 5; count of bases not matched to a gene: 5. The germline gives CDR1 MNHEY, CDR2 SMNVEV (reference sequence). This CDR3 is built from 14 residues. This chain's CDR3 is CASSFSQGADEQYF. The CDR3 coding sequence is TGTGCCAGCAGTTTTTCACAGGGGGCCGACGAGCAGTACTTC.

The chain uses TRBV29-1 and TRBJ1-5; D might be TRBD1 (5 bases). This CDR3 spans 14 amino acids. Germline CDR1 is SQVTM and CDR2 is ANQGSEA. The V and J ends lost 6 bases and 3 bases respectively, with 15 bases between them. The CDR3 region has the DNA TGCAGCGTCTCTCCGGGGGGGTTCAATCAGCCCCAGCATTTT. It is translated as CSVSPGGFNQPQHF.

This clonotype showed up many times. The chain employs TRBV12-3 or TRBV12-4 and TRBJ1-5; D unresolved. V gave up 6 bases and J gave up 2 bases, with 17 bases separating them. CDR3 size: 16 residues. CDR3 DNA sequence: TGTGCCAGCAGCCATCTTCAAGAGGGTGGCAATCAGCCCCAGCATTTT. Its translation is CASSHLQEGGNQPQHF.

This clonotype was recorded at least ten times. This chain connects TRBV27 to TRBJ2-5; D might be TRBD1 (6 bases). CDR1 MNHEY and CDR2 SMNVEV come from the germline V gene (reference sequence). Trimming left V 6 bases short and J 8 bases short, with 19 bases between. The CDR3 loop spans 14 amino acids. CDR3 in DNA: TGTGCCAGCAGAGGGACACCTGGCATTGGCACCCAGTACTTC. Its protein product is CASRGTPGIGTQYF.

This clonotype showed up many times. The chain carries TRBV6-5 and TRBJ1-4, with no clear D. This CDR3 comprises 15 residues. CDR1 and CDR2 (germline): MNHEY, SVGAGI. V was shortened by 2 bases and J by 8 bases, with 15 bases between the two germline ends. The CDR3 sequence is CASSYGGFDGEKLFF. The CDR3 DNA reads TGTGCCAGCAGTTACGGCGGGTTTGATGGGGAAAAACTGTTTTTT.

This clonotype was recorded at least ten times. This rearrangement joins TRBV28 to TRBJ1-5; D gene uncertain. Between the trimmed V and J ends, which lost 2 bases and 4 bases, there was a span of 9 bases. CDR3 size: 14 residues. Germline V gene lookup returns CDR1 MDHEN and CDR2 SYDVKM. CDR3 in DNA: TGTGCCAGCAGTTTAATTTCGAAGAATCAGCCCCAGCATTTT. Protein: CASSLISKNQPQHF.

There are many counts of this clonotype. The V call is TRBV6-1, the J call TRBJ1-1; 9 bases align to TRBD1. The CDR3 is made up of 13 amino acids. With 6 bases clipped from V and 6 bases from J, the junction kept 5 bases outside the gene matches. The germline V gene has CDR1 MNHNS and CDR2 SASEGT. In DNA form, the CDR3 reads TGTGCCAGCAGCCGGGGACAGGGCTCTGAAGCTTTCTTT. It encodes CASSRGQGSEAFF.

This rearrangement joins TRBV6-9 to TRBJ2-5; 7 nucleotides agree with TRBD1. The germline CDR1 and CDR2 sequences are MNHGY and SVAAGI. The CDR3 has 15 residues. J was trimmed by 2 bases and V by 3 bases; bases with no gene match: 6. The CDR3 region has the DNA TGTGCCAGCAGTTACCCCGGGACAGAGCAAGAGACCCAGTACTTC. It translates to CASSYPGTEQETQYF.

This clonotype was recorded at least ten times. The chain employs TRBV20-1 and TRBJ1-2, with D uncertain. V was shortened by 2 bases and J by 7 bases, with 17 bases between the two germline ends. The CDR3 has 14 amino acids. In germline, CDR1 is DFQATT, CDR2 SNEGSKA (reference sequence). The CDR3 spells CSARIRGEAVGYTF. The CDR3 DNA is TGCAGTGCTAGAATCCGTGGGGAGGCGGTTGGCTACACCTTC.

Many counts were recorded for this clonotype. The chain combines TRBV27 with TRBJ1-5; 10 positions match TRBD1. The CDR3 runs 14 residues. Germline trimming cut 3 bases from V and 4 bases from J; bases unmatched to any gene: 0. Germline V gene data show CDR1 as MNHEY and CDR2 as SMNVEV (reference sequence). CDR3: CASSLDRGNQPQHF. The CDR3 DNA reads TGTGCCAGCAGTTTGGACAGGGGGAATCAGCCCCAGCATTTT.